The 4 T cell receptor beta chains listed next were all sequenced from one sample in a study of shared clonotypes between healthy human individuals. Clones were read by immunoSEQ multiplex PCR, and TCRdb kept only the in-frame ones, dropping some. This table holds around 1,100,000 clones, 70% to 85% found once. The sequencing sample was made of memory CD4+ T cells from PBMCs. Regarding subset: CD45RA-negative fraction. These receptors were obtained from a man aged 18 to 29 in good health. Some clones in this sample may be carry-over from other donors' samples.

This clone came up once. This sequence joins TRBV7-9 and TRBJ1-2; no reliable D call. Deletions cut 3 bases from V and 0 bases from J, with 8 bases between. The CDR3 has 14 residues. The germline V gene has CDR1 SEHNR and CDR2 FQNEAQ (reference sequence). The CDR3, as DNA: TGTGCCAGCAGCTTGGACGGGGCTAACTATGGCTACACCTTC. It encodes CASSLDGANYGYTF.

The genes are TRBV7-9 and TRBJ2-5, with D perhaps assigned TRBD1 or TRBD2 (5 bases each). Deletions cut 2 bases from V and 7 bases from J, with 17 bases between. Looked up from germline, CDR1 is SEHNR and CDR2 is FQNEAQ (reference sequence). The CDR3 extends over 15 amino acids. The CDR3 DNA reads as TGTGCCAGCAGCTTACAGGGTCAGGGTGGGAGGACCCAGTACTTC. Its protein product is CASSLQGQGGRTQYF.

V gene TRBV7-2 combines with J gene TRBJ2-3; no clear D gene. Germline values: CDR1 SGHTA, CDR2 FQGNSA. The V and J ends lost 1 base and 4 bases respectively, with 12 bases between them. This CDR3 has 15 residues. The CDR3 loop is CASSLVNSRPDTQYF. In DNA form, the CDR3 reads TGTGCCAGCAGCTTAGTAAACAGCCGGCCAGATACGCAGTATTTT. Supplemented by reference TRBV7-2 and TRBJ2-3, the full variable domain reads GAGVSQSPSNKVTEKGKDVELRCDPISGHTALYWYRQSLGQGLEFLIYFQGNSAPDKSGLPSDRFSAERTGGSVSTLTIQRTQQEDSAVYLCASSLVNSRPDTQYFGPGTRLTVL.

The genes are TRBV29-1 and TRBJ2-3, with TRBD2 matching 10 bases. With V trimmed by 6 bases and J by 1 base, 7 bases remained unmatched. Germline-derived CDR1 and CDR2 are SQVTM and ANQGSEA. CDR3 length equals 15 residues. The CDR3 reads CSVGETSGRTDTQYF. CDR3 DNA sequence: TGCAGCGTCGGGGAGACTAGCGGGCGCACAGATACGCAGTATTTT.